This T cell receptor beta chain was identified during a study of beta chain features in type 1 diabetes. Whole-study findings and limits: The study found moderately but significantly shorter TCRB CDR3s in all four CD4+ subsets of Type 1 diabetes patients. The cDNA sequencing approach could over-represent high-TCR-expressing cells. Type 1 diabetes patients showed fewer insertions and more deletions at VDJ junctions.

The authors reverse transcribed all of the isolated RNA, so sequencing captured expressed TCRB transcripts. The read count averaged approximately 3.5 million across naive, central memory and regulatory T cell samples. Only in-frame clones appear in the TCRdb table, and some are missing; sequencing was by immunoSEQ multiplex PCR. The table has 240,000 or so clones, about 15% seen once. Researchers reported sorting CD4+ naive, central memory, regulatory and stem cell-like memory cells via CD45RO/CCR7/CD25/CD127/CD95/CD27. With 0 bases clipped from V and 7 bases from J, the junction kept 3 bases outside the gene matches. The length of the CDR3 is 16 residues. The germline V gene has CDR1 SGHRS and CDR2 YFSETQ. A note on this clone: Its specificity is unknown.

The specimen sequenced was naive CD4+ T cells from blood. The chain joins TRBV5-1 to TRBJ1-6, with 11 positions matching TRBD1. This clonotype was obtained from a man aged 25-40 years with type 1 diabetes. The CDR3 spells CASSLVGQGGNSPLHF. The CDR3 DNA sequence: TGCGCCAGCAGCTTGGTGGGACAGGGGGGAAATTCACCCCTCCACTTT.